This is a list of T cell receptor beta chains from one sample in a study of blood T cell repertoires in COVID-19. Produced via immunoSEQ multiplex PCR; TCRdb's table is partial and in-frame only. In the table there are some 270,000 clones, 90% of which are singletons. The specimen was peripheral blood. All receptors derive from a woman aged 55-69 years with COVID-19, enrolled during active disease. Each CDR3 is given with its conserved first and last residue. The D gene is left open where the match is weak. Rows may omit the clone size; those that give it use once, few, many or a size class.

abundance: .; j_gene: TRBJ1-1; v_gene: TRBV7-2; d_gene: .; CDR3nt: TGTGCCAGCAGCTTAGTCGGAGGGGCAGGCGCGACTGAAGCTTTCTTT; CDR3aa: CASSLVGGAGATEAFF
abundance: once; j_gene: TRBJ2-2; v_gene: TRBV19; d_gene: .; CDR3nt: TGTGCCAGTGCTCGACACTACACCGGGGAGCTGTTTTTT; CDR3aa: CASARHYTGELFF
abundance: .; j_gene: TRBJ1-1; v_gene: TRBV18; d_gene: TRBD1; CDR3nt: TGTGCCAGCTCACCACCGGGGGACAGGGCGGGCACTGAAGCTTTCTTT; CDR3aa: CASSPPGDRAGTEAFF
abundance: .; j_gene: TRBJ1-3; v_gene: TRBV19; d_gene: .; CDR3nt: TGTGCCAGTACCCTAGTCCCGGGACAAGTAGGAAACACCATATATTTT; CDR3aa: CASTLVPGQVGNTIYF
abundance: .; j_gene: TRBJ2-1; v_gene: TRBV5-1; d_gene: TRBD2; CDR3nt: TGCGCCAGCAGCTTGAAGGGAGGGAGCTCCTACAATGAGCAGTTCTTC; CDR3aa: CASSLKGGSSYNEQFF
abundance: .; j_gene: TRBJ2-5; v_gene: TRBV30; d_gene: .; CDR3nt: TGTGCCTGGACTCGACTCGGGGGAGAGACCCAGTACTTC; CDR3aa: CAWTRLGGETQYF
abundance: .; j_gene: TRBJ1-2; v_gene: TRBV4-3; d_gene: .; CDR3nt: TGCGCCAGCAGCCAAGATAGGGGCGGCGACACAGGCGGCTACACCTTC; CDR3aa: CASSQDRGGDTGGYTF
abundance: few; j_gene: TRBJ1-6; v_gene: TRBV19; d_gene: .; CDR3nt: TGTGCCAGTAGTACCCTCGGGGGGCAGGATAATTCACCCCTCCACTTT; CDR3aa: CASSTLGGQDNSPLHF
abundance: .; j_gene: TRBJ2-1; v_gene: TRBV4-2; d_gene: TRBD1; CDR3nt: TGTGCCAGCAGCCAAGTCTCCGGGACAGGGCTCTACAATGAGCAGTTCTTC; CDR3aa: CASSQVSGTGLYNEQFF
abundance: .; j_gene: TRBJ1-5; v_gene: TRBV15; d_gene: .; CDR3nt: TGTGCCACCAGCAGAGATCGGAGTTTGGGTGCTCAGCCCCAGCATTTT; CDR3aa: CATSRDRSLGAQPQHF
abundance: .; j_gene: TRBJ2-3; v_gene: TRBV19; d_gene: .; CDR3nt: TGTGCCAGTACCCAGGGGTGGGACGCTAGCACAGATACGCAGTATTTT; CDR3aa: CASTQGWDASTDTQYF
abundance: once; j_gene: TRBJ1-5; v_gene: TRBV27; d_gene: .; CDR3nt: TGTGCCAGCAGTTTAAGTGGCCAGGCAAATCAGCCCCAGCATTTT; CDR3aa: CASSLSGQANQPQHF
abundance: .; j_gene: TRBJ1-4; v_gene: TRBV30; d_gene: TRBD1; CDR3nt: TGTGCCTGGAATTTCGACAGGGAAGAAAAACTGTTTTTT; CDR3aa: CAWNFDREEKLFF
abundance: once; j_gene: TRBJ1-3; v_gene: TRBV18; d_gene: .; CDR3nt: TGTGCCAGCTCACCAGTGATAGGGGACTCTGGAAACACCATATATTTT; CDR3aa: CASSPVIGDSGNTIYF
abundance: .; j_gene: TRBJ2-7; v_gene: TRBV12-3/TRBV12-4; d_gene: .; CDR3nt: TGTGCCAGCAGTTTAGGTAGCGACGAGCAGTACTTC; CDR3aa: CASSLGSDEQYF
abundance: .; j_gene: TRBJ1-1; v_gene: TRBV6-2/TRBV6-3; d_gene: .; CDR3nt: TGTGCCAGCAGTTCGGGAGGATGGAACACTGAAGCTTTCTTT; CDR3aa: CASSSGGWNTEAFF
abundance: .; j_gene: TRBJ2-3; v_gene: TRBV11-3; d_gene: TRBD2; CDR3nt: TGTGCCAGCAGCTTAGGGGCGGGGGGCGGCACAGATACGCAGTATTTT; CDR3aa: CASSLGAGGGTDTQYF
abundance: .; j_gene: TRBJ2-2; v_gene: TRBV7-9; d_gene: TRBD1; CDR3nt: TGTGCCAGCAGCTTAGGTGGGACAGCTAACACCGGGGAGCTGTTTTTT; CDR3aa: CASSLGGTANTGELFF
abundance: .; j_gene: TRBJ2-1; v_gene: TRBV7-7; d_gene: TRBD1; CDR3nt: TGTGCTAGCAGCTCAGGGACAGCCACCTACAATGAGCAGTTCTTC; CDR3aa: CASSSGTATYNEQFF
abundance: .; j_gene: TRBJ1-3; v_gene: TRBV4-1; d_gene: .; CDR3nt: TGCGCCAGCAGCCCTGGGACGGGGGGATTAGGTGACACCATATATTTT; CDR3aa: CASSPGTGGLGDTIYF